A single sample is the source of the 9 T cell receptor beta chains below, sequenced in a study of CD8+ T cells in alopecia areata (dated by TCRdb to the late 2010s). Libraries were built with the immunoSEQ multiplex PCR assay. RNA was extracted from all samples and reverse transcribed into cDNA as template for TCR sequencing. The table was pulled from immuneACCESS by TCRdb, which kept in-frame rearrangements only. Such tables lose some clones; where checked, under half of the loss comes from unresolved V genes, and the rest has no known cause. The sample data list tens of thousands of clones, and approximately 60% of these were observed just once. The ten largest account for about a sixth of the sample. The sequenced sample consisted of NKG2D-high CD8+ T cells sorted from blood. What this sample's cell subset or site label stands for: sorted CD8+ NKG2D-high blood T cells. These receptors all come from a human donor with alopecia areata.

Concerning this clone: With a far larger clone one base away, a read error is the likely cause. The chain combines TRBV15 with TRBJ1-5, with D tentatively TRBD1 (5 bases). Germline loops: CDR1 LNHNV, CDR2 YYDKDF (reference sequence). Trimming stripped 1 base from V and 3 bases from J, with 10 bases between. The CDR3 is 15 amino acids. CDR3 in amino acids: CATSRGQGVNQPQHF. The CDR3 DNA reads TGTGCCACCAGCAGAGGTCAGGGTGTCAATCAGCCCCAGCATTTT.

This clone has more than one count but fewer than ten. The CDR3 region has the DNA TGCAGCGTTGAAGAGGGACCCAACTATGGGGGGACCTTC. Translation gives CSVEEGPNYGGTF. V usage is TRBV29-1 and J usage is TRBJ1-2, with D possibly being TRBD1 (5 bases). This CDR3 region has 13 residues. Per the germline V gene, CDR1 is SQVTM and CDR2 is ANQGSEA. Trimming took 0 bases from V and 14 from J, leaving 19 bases between them.

This sequence joins TRBV7-2 and TRBJ2-3; the D gene could be TRBD1 or TRBD2 (5 bases each). From germline, CDR1 is SGHTA and CDR2 FQGNSA. The length of the CDR3 is 15 residues. Trimming took off 5 bases at V and 3 bases at J, with 15 bases between the two ends. The CDR3 region has the DNA TGTGCCAGCAGCCCCATCGGGGCGCTGACAGATACGCAGTATTTT. Protein product: CASSPIGALTDTQYF.

CDR3 in DNA: TGCGCCAGCAGCGCGGGACTAGCGGGAGCGGGGACAGATACGCAGTATTTT. Amino acid sequence: CASSAGLAGAGTDTQYF. The rearrangement joins TRBV5-1 to TRBJ2-3; 14 positions agree with TRBD2. CDR1 and CDR2 from the germline V gene are SGHRS and YFSETQ. J gave up 3 bases and V 4 bases, and 7 bases lay outside the gene matches. The CDR3 is made up of 17 amino acids.

V usage is TRBV23-1 and J usage is TRBJ2-5, with TRBD2 matching 11 bases. TRBV23-1 is recorded as an ORF, its role being uncertain. CDR3 size: 19 residues. The ends lost 0 bases at V and 1 base at J; junction bases unmatched: 10. The CDR3 coding sequence is TGCGCCAGCAGTCAATCGCAGGTTTCCGGGACTAGCGGCCAAGAGACCCAGTACTTC. It yields the protein CASSQSQVSGTSGQETQYF.

This chain connects TRBV4-1 to TRBJ1-2; D possibly corresponds to TRBD1 (6 bases). Trimming pared 1 base from V and 6 bases from J, leaving 12 bases between. Germline V CDR1 and CDR2: MGHRA, YSYEKL. The length of the CDR3 is 14 residues. The CDR3 coding sequence is TGCGCCAGCAGCCAAGGTCCGGGGGCAGATGGCTACACCTTC. Protein product: CASSQGPGADGYTF.

This clone was picked up a small number of times. The chain combines TRBV5-1 with TRBJ2-1; unclear D gene. The V end was cut by 0 bases, the J end by 5 bases, with 3 bases between. There are 12 residues in the CDR3. Looked up from germline, CDR1 is SGHRS and CDR2 is YFSETQ. The CDR3 loop reads CASSLGDNEQFF. The DNA for the CDR3 is TGCGCCAGCAGCTTGGGGGACAATGAGCAGTTCTTC.

The DNA for the CDR3 is TGTGCCAGCAGCTTGGGCAACGAGCAGTACTTC. Translating it yields CASSLGNEQYF. The V and J genes are TRBV7-9 and TRBJ2-7; D not resolved. The CDR3 is made up of 11 amino acids. Trimming took off 3 bases at V and 5 bases at J, with 5 bases between the two ends. Per the germline V gene, CDR1 is SEHNR and CDR2 is FQNEAQ (reference sequence).

The chain couples TRBV13 to TRBJ2-7; a weak D match, TRBD1 (5 bases). V was cut by 4 bases and J by 7 bases, with 14 bases left in between. This CDR3 comprises 13 residues. The germline gives CDR1 PRHDT, CDR2 FYEKMQ (reference sequence). CDR3 region: CASSSGRDYEQYF. The CDR3 nucleotides are TGTGCCAGCAGCTCGGGCAGGGATTATGAGCAGTACTTC.